Each of the 28 T cell receptor beta chains below was sequenced from the same sample in a study of blood T cell repertoires in COVID-19. The table came from immunoSEQ multiplex PCR; TCRdb's copy has only in-frame clones and leaves some out. The table lists some 110,000 clones, roughly 79% of them singletons, with 8.5% to 9.5% in the top ten. Sequencing was done on a sample of peripheral blood. The receptors were sampled from an older woman with acute or convalescent COVID-19.

This chain links TRBV7-2 with TRBJ2-1, with 10 positions matching TRBD2. The CDR3 extends over 14 amino acids. J lost 8 bases, V lost 6 bases, and 7 bases had no gene match. Germline CDR1 reads SGHTA; CDR2 reads FQGNSA. The CDR3 DNA reads as TGTGCCAGCAGACTAGCCCTAGCGGGGGATGAGCAGTTCTTC. Residues: CASRLALAGDEQFF.

This clone was detected a few times. V and J are TRBV2 and TRBJ1-6, with D perhaps matching TRBD1 (6 bases). The CDR3 runs to 15 residues. V lost 6 bases to trimming and J lost 3 bases, with 12 bases between them. Germline V CDR1 and CDR2: SNHLY, FYNNEI. This CDR3 is CASRVGGGYNSPLHF. The CDR3 DNA reads TGTGCCAGCAGGGTGGGAGGGGGCTATAATTCACCCCTCCACTTT.

This clone was found a few times. This rearrangement joins TRBV7-6 to TRBJ2-7, with D hard to call. V lost 5 bases to trimming and J lost 2 bases, with 16 bases between them. Germline V gives CDR1 SGHVS, CDR2 FNYEAQ. The CDR3 is made up of 15 amino acids. The CDR3 DNA reads TGTGCCAGCAGCCCCGGGTCAGAAGTAGCCTACGAGCAGTACTTC. Protein: CASSPGSEVAYEQYF. Combining the CDR3 with reference TRBV7-6 and TRBJ2-7 gives the whole variable domain GAGVSQSPRYKVTKRGQDVALRCDPISGHVSLYWYRQALGQGPEFLTYFNYEAQQDKSGLPNDRFSAERPEGSISTLTIQRTEQRDSAMYRCASSPGSEVAYEQYFGPGTRLTVT.

The chain carries TRBV9 and TRBJ2-7; possibly TRBD2 for D (6 bases). From germline, CDR1 is SGDLS and CDR2 YYNGEE. CDR3 size: 13 residues. Trimming left V 0 bases short and J 5 bases short, with 9 bases between. In DNA, the CDR3 is TGTGCCAGCAGCGTAGCGGGGAGGCACGAGCAGTACTTC. Residues: CASSVAGRHEQYF.

The chain employs TRBV5-4 and TRBJ2-5; 8 nucleotides match TRBD2. V dropped 4 bases and J dropped 7; count of bases not matched to a gene: 12. This CDR3 has 15 amino acids. Germline CDR1 SGHNT, CDR2 YYREEE (reference sequence). This chain's CDR3 is CASSPPAAGDRTQYF. DNA of the CDR3: TGTGCCAGCAGCCCCCCGGCAGCGGGGGATAGGACCCAGTACTTC.

This clone was seen only a few times. The chain has TRBV29-1 and TRBJ2-7; D possibly corresponds to TRBD2 (5 bases). V lost 2 bases, J lost 6 bases, and 14 bases lay in between. Germline V lookup: CDR1 SQVTM, CDR2 ANQGSEA. This CDR3 spans 13 amino acids. The CDR3 sequence: CSVESGIYAEQYF. The CDR3 bases are TGCAGCGTTGAATCGGGGATATACGCCGAGCAGTACTTC.

The rearrangement links TRBV7-9 to TRBJ2-7, with 13 bases that match TRBD2. The CDR3 length is 19 residues. The germline gives CDR1 SEHNR, CDR2 FQNEAQ (reference sequence). V lost 3 bases to trimming and J lost 0 bases; unmatched junction nucleotides: 11. The CDR3 loop is CASSLTAGTSGAFSYEQYF. CDR3 bases: TGTGCCAGCAGCTTGACCGCCGGGACTAGCGGGGCCTTCTCCTACGAGCAGTACTTC.

The J gene is TRBJ1-3, the V gene TRBV19; tentatively, D is TRBD1 (6 bases). The CDR3 extends over 17 amino acids. Trimming shortened V by 5 bases and J by 0 bases, and 17 bases separated the two germline ends. CDR1 and CDR2 (germline): LNHDA, SQIVND (reference sequence). The CDR3: CASSLSTTGISGNTIYF. The CDR3 DNA sequence: TGTGCCAGTAGTCTCTCGACGACAGGTATCTCTGGAAACACCATATATTTT.

This chain joins TRBV25-1 and TRBJ1-2; D uncertain. V was cut by 8 bases and J by 0 bases, with 13 bases left in between. This CDR3 comprises 14 residues. Germline values: CDR1 MGHDK, CDR2 SYGVNS. CDR3 amino acids: CASRGAGANYGYTF. Written as DNA, the CDR3 is TGTGCCAGCCGGGGAGCAGGAGCTAACTATGGCTACACCTTC.

The V gene is TRBV6-5, the J gene TRBJ1-1, with a possible D match to TRBD1 (5 bases). This CDR3 has 13 amino acids. CDR1 and CDR2 from the germline V gene are MNHEY and SVGAGI. Trimming removed 4 bases at V and 4 bases at J, with 10 bases between. Written as DNA, the CDR3 is TGTGCCAGCAGTTTCAGGGTTTTCACTGAAGCTTTCTTT. This sequence encodes CASSFRVFTEAFF.

This clone was picked up a small number of times. The chain has TRBV7-9 and TRBJ1-5; the D gene is possibly TRBD1 (5 bases). Per the germline V gene, CDR1 is SEHNR and CDR2 is FQNEAQ (reference sequence). The V end was cut by 3 bases, the J end by 4 bases, with 10 bases between. This CDR3 comprises 14 residues. CDR3 coding DNA: TGTGCCAGCAGCTTTGCGGGGGGTAATCAGCCCCAGCATTTT. Amino acid sequence: CASSFAGGNQPQHF.

The chain carries TRBV7-9 and TRBJ2-3, with D perhaps TRBD2 (5 bases). Germline V gives CDR1 SEHNR, CDR2 FQNEAQ (reference sequence). The CDR3 has 14 residues. V gave up 0 bases and J gave up 1 base, with 5 bases separating them. This CDR3 is CASSLASGTDTQYF. The CDR3 DNA is TGTGCCAGCAGCTTAGCTAGCGGCACAGATACGCAGTATTTT.

This chain connects TRBV18 to TRBJ2-5; 8 bases are shared with TRBD2. CDR3 length equals 15 residues. With V trimmed by 3 bases and J by 5 bases, 8 bases remained unmatched. Germline lookup yields CDR1 KGHSH and CDR2 LQKENI. In nucleotides, the CDR3 is TGTGCCAGCTCACCCGGACTAGCCTCGAGGGAGACCCAGTACTTC. Its protein product is CASSPGLASRETQYF.

The chain is built from TRBV9 and TRBJ2-1; 10 bases map to TRBD2. This CDR3 spans 16 amino acids. CDR1 SGDLS and CDR2 YYNGEE come from the germline V gene. V trimming: 1 base; J trimming: 3 bases; junction bases outside the gene matches: 4. CDR3 region: CASSVLAGVVYNEQFF. In nucleotides, the CDR3 is TGTGCCAGCAGCGTACTAGCGGGGGTTGTCTACAATGAGCAGTTCTTC.

The chain uses TRBV18 and TRBJ1-3, with no clear D. Germline V lookup: CDR1 KGHSH, CDR2 LQKENI. V lost 4 bases and J lost 9, with 10 bases in between. This CDR3 contains 12 residues. CDR3 protein: CASSRGEGTIYF. As DNA, the CDR3 is TGTGCCAGCTCACGGGGAGAGGGCACCATATATTTT.

The gene calls are TRBV11-3 and TRBJ2-3; TRBD2 matches at 13 bases. J lost 3 bases, V lost 5 bases, and 11 bases had no gene match. Per the germline V gene, CDR1 is SGHNT and CDR2 is YENEEA. The CDR3 has 18 amino acids. The CDR3 region is CASSLGTSGAIGTDTQYF. The CDR3 nucleotides read TGTGCCAGCAGCCTTGGGACTAGCGGGGCCATCGGGACAGATACGCAGTATTTT.

The V call is TRBV20-1, the J call TRBJ1-1, with 7 bases aligning to TRBD1. The germline V gene encodes CDR1 DFQATT and CDR2 SNEGSKA (reference sequence). The CDR3 length is 11 residues. V was clipped by 8 bases and J by 3 bases; unmatched bases: 3. The CDR3 here is CSMQGDTEAFF. CDR3 nucleotide sequence: TGCAGTATGCAGGGGGACACTGAAGCTTTCTTT.

The V gene is TRBV7-8, the J gene TRBJ1-2; D is perhaps TRBD1 (5 bases). CDR1 and CDR2 from the germline V gene are SGHVS and FQNEAQ. V was cut by 5 bases and J by 6 bases, with 16 bases left in between. The CDR3 loop spans 14 amino acids. CDR3 bases: TGTGCCAGCAGCCCTTTGCGGGGAGGGGATGGCTACACCTTC. Protein: CASSPLRGGDGYTF.

The chain's CDR3 is CASSQIHNTGELFF. The DNA for the CDR3 is TGTGCCAGCAGCCAAATACATAACACCGGGGAGCTGTTTTTT. The V gene is TRBV3-1 (or the pseudogene TRBV3-2), the J gene TRBJ2-2; no clear D. V was cut by 2 bases and J by 2 bases, with 6 bases left in between. CDR1 is LGHDT, CDR2 YNNKEL, per germline (reference sequence). This CDR3 has 14 amino acids.

The chain links TRBV30 to TRBJ1-4; weak D call: TRBD1 (6 bases). V lost 0 bases to trimming and J lost 8 bases, with 10 bases between them. Germline-derived CDR1 and CDR2 are GTSNPN and SVGIG (reference sequence). This CDR3 region has 13 residues. The CDR3 sequence: CAWSVGAREKLFF. The CDR3 coding sequence is TGTGCCTGGAGTGTGGGGGCCCGCGAAAAACTGTTTTTT.

The CDR3, as DNA: TGTGCCAGCAGCAAAGGGATGGGACAGGGGACAGAGGACTATGGCTACACCTTC. Its protein is CASSKGMGQGTEDYGYTF. The genes are TRBV21-1 and TRBJ1-2; TRBD1, the D gene given by the table, was not confirmed from the DNA. TRBV21-1 is deemed a pseudogene. This CDR3 contains 18 residues.

The CDR3 sequence is CASSYPDREPGNEQFF. CDR3 DNA sequence: TGTGCCAGCAGTTACCCCGACAGGGAGCCGGGCAATGAGCAGTTCTTC. This sequence joins TRBV6-6 and TRBJ2-1; 7 nucleotides match TRBD1. From germline, CDR1 is MNHNY and CDR2 SVGAGI (reference sequence). This CDR3 is 16 amino acids long. The junction had 10 bases not matched to a gene; V was cut back by 2 bases and J by 6 bases.

V usage is TRBV27 and J usage is TRBJ2-5, with 7 bases that match TRBD2. The CDR3 spans 14 residues. Germline CDR1 and CDR2: MNHEY and SMNVEV (reference sequence). V shed 1 base, J shed 2 bases, and the junction held 1 base outside the gene matches. The CDR3: CASSLYGGQETQYF. The CDR3 DNA reads as TGTGCCAGCAGTTTATACGGGGGGCAAGAGACCCAGTACTTC.

This clone was recorded a few times. The chain couples TRBV6-6 to TRBJ2-2, with 7 bases identical to TRBD1. The V and J ends lost 5 bases and 0 bases, in that order; junction bases with no gene match: 3. CDR3 size: 15 residues. Germline V CDR1 and CDR2: MNHNY, SVGAGI (reference sequence). This chain's CDR3 is CASSRDRSNTGELFF. Written as DNA, the CDR3 is TGTGCCAGCAGTCGGGACAGATCGAACACCGGGGAGCTGTTTTTT.

V gene TRBV9 combines with J gene TRBJ2-3, with TRBD1 matching over 7 bases. Germline loops: CDR1 SGDLS, CDR2 YYNGEE. The V segment lost 3 bases and the J segment 3 bases; nucleotides outside the gene matches: 10. The CDR3 is made up of 16 amino acids. In DNA, the CDR3 is TGTGCCAGCAGCGGGACAGGCGCCTTGGAGACAGATACGCAGTATTTT. It specifies CASSGTGALETDTQYF.

This clone appeared a few times. This chain connects TRBV1 to TRBJ1-5; the table assigns TRBD1, which was not confirmed against the DNA. TRBV1 is given as a pseudogene. The CDR3 length is 15 residues. CDR3 bases: TGCACCAGCAGCCAAGATCAGGGGACCAATCAGCCCCAGCATTTT. Translation gives CTSSQDQGTNQPQHF.

This sequence joins TRBV4-2 and TRBJ1-1; 8 bases are shared with TRBD1. Germline CDR1 reads LGHNA; CDR2 reads YNFKEQ. Trimming took 4 bases from V and 1 from J; bases not matched to a gene: 11. The CDR3 contains 17 residues. DNA for the CDR3: TGTGCCAGCAGCCTTTATGGCGTCGGACAGGGGAACACTGAAGCTTTCTTT. Translated: CASSLYGVGQGNTEAFF.

This clone has just one count. The V and J genes are TRBV21-1 and TRBJ2-2; the D call in the table, TRBD1, was not verified against the DNA. TRBV21-1 is recorded as a pseudogene. The CDR3 totals 16 residues. The CDR3 region is CASTVKGQGYTGELFF. The CDR3 DNA reads as TGTGCCAGCACCGTAAAAGGACAGGGTTACACCGGGGAGCTGTTTTTT.